The rows below give T cell receptor beta chains drawn from one sample of a study of T cells in Graves' hyperthyroidism and ophthalmopathy. Each CDR3 protein gets one entry after TCRdb re-called the multiplex PCR reads with MiXCR. The table records 350,000 to 400,000 distinct CDR3 sequences, 15% to 20% of them present only once. The material sequenced was blood. The receptor set was obtained from a man between 18 and 35 years old with Graves' ophthalmopathy. Both conserved end residues are part of each CDR3. A D gene is named only where the DNA matches it firmly. Some rows have no size entry. The others give once, few or many, or a class for an expanded clone.

v_call,d_call,j_call,clone_size,cdr3_nt,cdr3_aa
TRBV27,TRBD1,TRBJ2-1,-,TGTGCCAGCAGTTTCCTTGGACAGGGGGGCTACAATGAGCAGTTCTTC,CASSFLGQGGYNEQFF
TRBV6-5,-,TRBJ1-1,many,TGTGCCAGCAGTTGGGGTGTTGGCACTGAAGCTTTCTTT,CASSWGVGTEAFF
TRBV5-1,-,TRBJ2-5,few,TGCGCCAGCAGCTTGGAGGAAGAAGGGACCCAGTACTTC,CASSLEEEGTQYF
TRBV7-8,-,TRBJ2-5,many,TGTGCCAGCAGTTTTGGGTACCAAGAGACCCAGTACTTC,CASSFGYQETQYF
TRBV10-3,-,TRBJ2-1,-,TGTGCCATCAGTGAGGGAGGACGTTCCGATGAGCAGTTCTTC,CAISEGGRSDEQFF
TRBV3-1,TRBD1,TRBJ2-7,few,TGTGCCAGCAGTGCACGTGGGACAGGGACCTACGAGCAGTACTTC,CASSARGTGTYEQYF
TRBV18,-,TRBJ2-5,many,TGTGCCAGCTCACCAGGGTTCCAAGAGACCCAGTACTTC,CASSPGFQETQYF
TRBV5-1,TRBD2,TRBJ2-7,many,TGCGCCAGCAGTTCCCCTAGCGGGGGGGCTTCCTACGAGCAGTACTTC,CASSSPSGGASYEQYF
TRBV3-1,-,TRBJ2-1,many,TGTGCCAGCAGCCAAGAAGGCCGGAGCTCCTACAATGAGCAGTTCTTC,CASSQEGRSSYNEQFF
TRBV7-6,-,TRBJ2-7,-,TGTGCCAGCAGCTTAGGGGGGGAGGACTACGAGCAGTACTTC,CASSLGGEDYEQYF